The 20 T cell receptor beta chains below come from one sample, sequenced in a study of OX40 agonist ivuxolimab in advanced cancers. Assay used: immunoSEQ multiplex PCR; TCRdb lists only in-frame clones, some missing. The data hold 30,000 to 35,000 clones, with roughly 80% observed a single time. The sequencing used CD4+ or CD8+ T cells sorted from blood, collected in a trial of the OX40 agonist ivuxolimab. These receptors originate from an adult with an advanced solid tumor such as melanoma, head and neck, liver or kidney cancer.

This clone was detected only once. The V and J genes are TRBV27 and TRBJ1-1; the D gene is possibly TRBD1 (6 bases). The CDR3 runs 14 residues. CDR1 MNHEY and CDR2 SMNVEV come from the germline V gene (reference sequence). Trimming shortened V by 2 bases and J by 2 bases, and 9 bases separated the two germline ends. CDR3 region: CASSLQGINTEAFF. The CDR3 DNA reads as TGTGCCAGCAGTTTACAGGGGATAAACACTGAAGCTTTCTTT.

CDR3 nucleotide sequence: TGTGCCAGCAGGGATCCGAGCACTGAAGCTTTCTTT. Residues: CASRDPSTEAFF. The V gene is TRBV6-5, the J gene TRBJ1-1; no firm D call. V lost 6 bases to trimming and J lost 4 bases, with 9 bases between them. CDR3 length equals 12 residues. Germline-derived CDR1 and CDR2 are MNHEY and SVGAGI.

The rearrangement links TRBV5-1 to TRBJ2-1; tentatively, D is TRBD1 (5 bases). This CDR3 is 13 amino acids long. CDR1 and CDR2 (germline): SGHRS, YFSETQ. Trimming removed 1 base at V and 6 bases at J, with 8 bases between. The CDR3 loop is CASSLSTGNEQFF. In DNA, the CDR3 is TGCGCCAGCAGCTTGTCTACAGGCAATGAGCAGTTCTTC.

V and J are TRBV15 and TRBJ1-1; TRBD1 aligns across 7 bases. Germline CDR1 is LNHNV and CDR2 is YYDKDF (reference sequence). The trim removed 0 bases at V and 0 bases at J, leaving 1 base unmatched. CDR3 length equals 15 residues. CDR3 DNA: TGTGCCACCAGCAGAGATCAGGGGGTGAACACTGAAGCTTTCTTT. Translation gives CATSRDQGVNTEAFF.

This chain uses TRBV19 with TRBJ2-3; the D is unclear. V lost 4 bases, J lost 3 bases, and 5 bases lay in between. CDR3 length: 12 residues. Germline CDR1 reads LNHDA; CDR2 reads SQIVND (reference sequence). This chain's CDR3 is CASSRLTDTQYF. CDR3 DNA sequence: TGTGCCAGTAGTAGACTTACAGATACGCAGTATTTT.

This clone appeared a few times. The J gene is TRBJ2-4, the V gene TRBV6-4; 14 bases line up with TRBD2. V lost 6 bases to trimming and J lost 8 bases; unmatched junction nucleotides: 18. Germline CDR1 reads MRHNA; CDR2 reads SNTAGT. CDR3 length equals 19 residues. This chain's CDR3 is CASRPHGVGLAGERDIQYF. CDR3 coding DNA: TGTGCCAGCAGGCCCCACGGGGTGGGACTAGCGGGAGAGCGGGACATTCAGTACTTC.

The genes are TRBV7-2 and TRBJ2-7; D unresolved. With 1 base removed from V and 3 bases from J, the gap between germline ends came to 13 bases. The germline V gene encodes CDR1 SGHTA and CDR2 FQGNSA. The CDR3 is 15 residues long. CDR3 sequence (DNA): TGTGCCAGCAGCTTAGACCCAAGTTATTACTACGAGCAGTACTTC. This gives the protein CASSLDPSYYYEQYF.

The rearrangement uses TRBV5-1 and TRBJ2-5; TRBD2 agrees at 8 bases. Germline CDR1 and CDR2: SGHRS and YFSETQ. V dropped 4 bases and J dropped 4; count of bases not matched to a gene: 12. The CDR3 has 16 residues. The CDR3, as DNA: TGCGCCAGCAGCCCTGATGGTAGCGGGATACGAGAGACCCAGTACTTC. It encodes CASSPDGSGIRETQYF.

This chain connects TRBV5-6 to TRBJ2-7; 7 positions agree with TRBD1. CDR1 SGHDT and CDR2 YYEEEE come from the germline V gene. The V gene end was trimmed by 0 bases and the J gene end by 0 bases; junction bases not matched to a gene: 0. This CDR3 comprises 14 residues. In DNA form, the CDR3 reads TGTGCCAGCAGCTTGGGGGACAGCTCCTACGAGCAGTACTTC. It codes for CASSLGDSSYEQYF. Based on the CDR3 plus reference TRBV5-6 and TRBJ2-7, the full variable domain is DAGVTQSPTHLIKTRGQQVTLRCSPKSGHDTVSWYQQALGQGPQFIFQYYEEEERQRGNFPDRFSGHQFPNYSSELNVNALLLGDSALYLCASSLGDSSYEQYFGPGTRLTVT.

The chain couples TRBV19 to TRBJ2-3; possibly TRBD1 for D (6 bases). Trimming took 4 bases from V and 0 from J, leaving 14 bases between them. This CDR3 region has 16 residues. CDR1 LNHDA and CDR2 SQIVND come from the germline V gene (reference sequence). The DNA for the CDR3 is TGTGCCAGTAGTACCGGGACACAACCTAGCACAGATACGCAGTATTTT. Its translation: CASSTGTQPSTDTQYF.

The chain is built from TRBV4-2 and TRBJ2-1, with D possibly TRBD2 on 6 matching bases. The CDR3 covers 18 residues. V lost 0 bases and J 3 bases, leaving 18 bases between the germline ends. Per germline, CDR1 LGHNA and CDR2 YNFKEQ. CDR3 in DNA: TGTGCCAGCAGCCAAGAAAGGGGTGGAGGGGTTGTCTACAATGAGCAGTTCTTC. It is translated as CASSQERGGGVVYNEQFF.

This chain links TRBV7-8 with TRBJ1-1; 7 nucleotides line up with TRBD1. The CDR3 runs 16 residues. Germline loops: CDR1 SGHVS, CDR2 FQNEAQ. V was clipped by 5 bases and J by 1 base; unmatched bases: 10. In nucleotides, the CDR3 is TGTGCCAGCAGCCCCGGTTGGGGGACAGCGAACACTGAAGCTTTCTTT. Encoded protein: CASSPGWGTANTEAFF.

The CDR3: CASSSSTGIHEQYF. Here the CDR3 DNA reads TGCGCCAGCAGCTCTTCGACAGGGATCCACGAGCAGTACTTC. The rearrangement links TRBV4-1 to TRBJ2-7, with 7 bases lining up with TRBD1. Germline trimming cut 5 bases from V and 5 bases from J; bases unmatched to any gene: 9. The CDR3 loop spans 14 amino acids. Germline V gene sequence: CDR1 MGHRA, CDR2 YSYEKL.

The V and J genes are TRBV28 and TRBJ2-7, with TRBD1 matching over 7 bases. J lost 0 bases, V lost 7 bases, and 3 bases had no gene match. Germline CDR1 is MDHEN and CDR2 is SYDVKM. This CDR3 is built from 13 residues. CDR3 DNA: TGTGCCAGCATCCGACAGGGCTCCTACGAGCAGTACTTC. It is translated as CASIRQGSYEQYF.

The chain joins TRBV27 to TRBJ2-7; 7 positions match TRBD1. J gave up 2 bases and V 5 bases, and 3 bases lay outside the gene matches. The CDR3 length is 13 residues. In germline, CDR1 is MNHEY, CDR2 SMNVEV (reference sequence). CDR3 in DNA: TGTGCCAGCAGTCCCAGGGGGACCTACGAGCAGTACTTC. Its translation is CASSPRGTYEQYF.

V is TRBV27 and J is TRBJ2-2, with D perhaps TRBD2 (6 bases). The length of the CDR3 is 15 residues. V was cut by 3 bases and J by 6 bases, with 14 bases left in between. Germline V gene sequence: CDR1 MNHEY, CDR2 SMNVEV (reference sequence). Here the CDR3 DNA reads TGTGCCAGCAGTTTGGGAGGAGGGCTGGCCGGGGAGCTGTTTTTT. Its protein is CASSLGGGLAGELFF.

This clone showed up just a few times. V usage is TRBV5-1 and J usage is TRBJ1-1, with 7 bases aligning to TRBD1. V lost 4 bases and J lost 2; bases outside the gene matches: 8. Germline CDR1 is SGHRS and CDR2 is YFSETQ. This CDR3 has 15 amino acids. In DNA form, the CDR3 reads TGCGCCAGCAGCCCCGCCGGGACAGATAACACTGAAGCTTTCTTT. Protein sequence: CASSPAGTDNTEAFF.

CDR3 DNA: TGTGCCAGCGCGCGACAGGGGGGGAACAGCGATGAGCAGTTCTTC. Protein sequence: CASARQGGNSDEQFF. This chain uses TRBV7-8 with TRBJ2-1; 9 bases map to TRBD1. Trimming at V came to 8 bases and at J to 8 bases, leaving 13 bases not matched to a gene. The germline V gene has CDR1 SGHVS and CDR2 FQNEAQ. The CDR3 runs 15 residues.

The chain employs TRBV7-3 and TRBJ1-2; tentative D call: TRBD1 (5 bases). Trimming left V 5 bases short and J 0 bases short, with 19 bases between. Germline CDR1 is SGHTA and CDR2 is FQGTGA. The CDR3 sequence is 17 residues long. The CDR3 spells CASSPGGEIIANYGYTF. In DNA form, the CDR3 reads TGTGCCAGCAGCCCGGGGGGAGAGATTATAGCTAACTATGGCTACACCTTC.

This sequence joins TRBV10-3 and TRBJ1-1, with TRBD1 matching over 8 bases. The junction had 9 bases not matched to a gene; V was cut back by 6 bases and J by 0 bases. The CDR3 length is 16 residues. Germline CDR1 reads ENHRY; CDR2 reads SYGVKD. The CDR3 region has the DNA TGTGCCATCAGGAACACAGGGGGGGGCTTGAACACTGAAGCTTTCTTT. Protein: CAIRNTGGGLNTEAFF.